This T cell receptor (beta chain) stems from a study of shared clonotypes between healthy human individuals (dated by TCRdb to 2019 to 2021). Context from the whole study: The cohort included a few men and a couple of women between 18 and 49 years of age. Per donor, three plates each were used for CD4 naive and CD4 memory, two for CD8 naive, and one for CD8 memory. The study deeply sequenced blood TCR repertoires of about five healthy adults to estimate repertoire size and the extent of clonotype sharing between individuals. Libraries were prepared and TCR repertoires were sequenced by different laboratories using diverse techniques, in order to increase sequencing depth and limit assay-specific biases. Per donor, leukapheresis produced somewhere between about 0.85 and 8.9 billion PBMCs. Broad study findings and their caveats: Pairwise subsampling indicated that sequencing depth was expected to affect the degree of clonotype sharing among donors. Only blood was sampled, and tissue TCR repertoires likely differ from those in blood. Naive subsets generally had larger estimated clonotype richness than memory subsets. Approximately 4.8% of naive CD4, around 3.5% of naive CD8, roughly 2.4% of memory CD4, and 0.4% of memory CD8 clonotypes were shared across a handful of donors. Even with the large sequencing depth, rarefaction of the sorted-subset datasets indicated that sequencing was incomplete. Higher generation probabilities were observed for clonotypes shared by all four sorted-subset donors than for non-shared clonotypes. The small number of donors limited the genetic and exposure-history diversity represented.

TCR CDR3 regions were amplified from genomic DNA by multiplex PCR using the deep immunoSEQ assay. For each cell subset, the extracted genomic DNA was distributed evenly across all wells of several immunoSEQ 96-well plates, and each plate served as one replicate. For sorted subsets, each replicate PCR was loaded with 200 ng genomic DNA, equivalent to 30,000 or so T cell genomes. The purified libraries were quantified using a Qubit 3.0 fluorometer, sized with a Bioanalyzer 2100, and then quantified again using the KAPA Library Quantification kit. Every immunoSEQ 96-well plate was sequenced on a dedicated single-read 150-cycle Illumina NextSeq 550 flow cell. The source study handled its data this way. Because the immunoSEQ output included only junctional sequences and no quality scores, the filtering could not be the same as the filtering used for full-length reads. Sequences were annotated with PyIR, a Python wrapper for IgBLAST v1.9, using IMGT germline references to assign V/J genes and CDR3. Reads were removed for weak V/J assignments (E-value above 1e-6), missing CDR3, stop codons, out-of-frame junctions, or ambiguous translated residues. V3J clonotypes were defined by identical inferred V gene, J gene, and CDR3 amino acid sequence. Percentage overlap between repertoires was calculated by dividing the number of shared unique clonotypes by the size of the smaller repertoire. Three approaches were used to assess repertoire richness: RTK rarefaction, the Chao1 estimator, and Recon v2.1 estimates of unobserved clonotypes. For all TCRbeta clonotypes obtained by the gDNA method from a few donors, generation probabilities were computed with OLGA. The immuneACCESS repertoire file appears here via TCRdb, limited to in-frame rearrangements. These files lack a portion of the clones; in checked studies, under half of the deficit traces to unresolved V genes, and the cause of the others is not known. The DNA gave D and trimming, while V, J and clone size come from that table. The sample has approximately 2,300,000 clones on record, roughly 92% of them singletons. The ten biggest clones cover 0.37% of the sample.

V has 4 bases trimmed and J has 7 bases trimmed; junction bases matching no gene number 9. CDR1 is given as SGHDT and CDR2 as YYEEEE, both from the germline V gene. Reading from cysteine to phenylalanine, the CDR3 counts 16 amino acids. Of all the DNA, just the CDR3 is kept, 48 bases in frame from base 1. The donors were healthy, HIV-negative adults with no recently reported acute infections or vaccinations. Only Caucasian adults living in Nashville, Tennessee, USA were represented among the donors. Magnetic negative selection was used to enrich CD4+ T cells, after which naive cells were positively selected on CD45RA and the negative fraction became the memory subset. Blood was collected by leukapheresis, and PBMCs were isolated by Ficoll-Histopaque density gradient centrifugation and then cryopreserved in liquid nitrogen vapor phase. Analytical flow cytometry was used to check the purity and quantity of each magnetically sorted T cell population. From each sorted fraction, genomic DNA was isolated and quantified by UV absorbance on a Nanodrop 2000c.

With respect to this clone: The specificity of this receptor is unknown. It has no much larger one-base neighbor in the sample; base qualities were not kept.

The TCR originated in a man aged 18 to 35 in good health. Some clones in this sample may be carry-over from other donors' samples. Recombination linked TRBV5-6 to TRBJ2-1, and 12 junction bases match TRBD2. The sample taken for sequencing was naive CD4+ T cells from PBMCs. The sample's cell subset or site, from its label and the paper: CD45RA+ positively selected. The nucleotide sequence is TGTGCCAGCAGCACGCCTACTAGCGGGAGGTTAAATGAGCAGTTCTTC. Protein translation: CASSTPTSGRLNEQFF.